The clone carrying this TCR beta chain was counted between two and nine times. Antigen unknown. These data are taken from a study of cytomegalovirus exposure and HLA in healthy donors. Study observations and caveats: Common viral pathogens seemed to be connected with several of the most significant clusters, according to a later analysis.

Use of 60 Vbeta and 13 Jbeta primers characterized the PCR. The protocol was immunoSEQ multiplex PCR, while the TCRdb copy is restricted to in-frame clones and leaves out a portion. The sample lists 110,000 to 150,000 clones; 80% to 90% were seen once. The CDR3 has 16 residues. Germline-derived CDR1 and CDR2 are SGDLS and YYNGEE. V shed 4 bases, J shed 2 bases, and the junction held 9 bases outside the gene matches. The rearrangement links TRBV9 to TRBJ1-5; 7 nucleotides match TRBD1. The sequencing sample was made of PBMCs. The clonotype was recovered from a woman aged 40 to 49 in good health and CMV-seropositive. The CDR3 loop is CASSPRQGVGNQPQHF. The CDR3 nucleotides are TGTGCCAGCAGCCCTCGACAGGGAGTGGGCAATCAGCCCCAGCATTTT.